Shown below are 13 T cell receptor beta chains from a single sample sequenced in a study of T cells in Graves' hyperthyroidism and ophthalmopathy. Authors of the study amplified TCR beta CDR3 regions from RNA transcripts. With the HTBI primer set, the TCR CDR3 went through a first round of RT-PCR. TCRdb used MiXCR to reprocess the multiplex PCR reads, holding one entry per CDR3 protein. The profile shows a few hundred thousand distinct CDR3 sequences, more than 15% of them singletons. Sequenced material: blood. The receptors derive from a woman aged 18-29 years with Graves' hyperthyroidism.

This clonotype was observed many times. The chain couples TRBV2 to TRBJ1-2; D is ambiguous. The CDR3 extends over 14 amino acids. Germline assignment: CDR1 SNHLY and CDR2 FYNNEI. The V end lost 1 base, the J end lost 2 bases, and 8 bases lay between the germline ends. Written as DNA, the CDR3 is TGTGCCAGCAGTGAAGTCAGAGGGAACTATGGCTACACCTTC. Protein: CASSEVRGNYGYTF. Supplemented by reference TRBV2 and TRBJ1-2, the full variable domain reads EPEVTQTPSHQVTQMGQEVILRCVPISNHLYFYWYRQILGQKVEFLVSFYNNEISEKSEIFDDQFSVERPDGSNFTLKIRSTKLEDSAMYFCASSEVRGNYGYTFGSGTRLTVV.

This clonotype appeared a few times. The chain combines TRBV12-5 with TRBJ1-3, with D unclear. Trimming shortened V by 3 bases and J by 15 bases, and 12 bases separated the two germline ends. Looked up from germline, CDR1 is LGHNT and CDR2 is FRNRAP. The CDR3 extends over 11 amino acids. CDR3 nucleotides: TGTGCTAGTGGTTTCGGCGGGAGCGCATATTTT. Residues: CASGFGGSAYF. Full variable domain (remainder filled in from reference TRBV12-5 and TRBJ1-3): DARVTQTPRHKVTEMGQEVTMRCQPILGHNTVFWYRQTMMQGLELLAYFRNRAPLDDSGMPKDRFSAEMPDATLATLKIQPSEPRDSAVYFCASGFGGSAYFGEGSWLTVV.

This clonotype has ten or more counts. The chain links TRBV20-1 to TRBJ2-1, with D possibly TRBD2 on 6 matching bases. There are 13 residues in the CDR3. Germline loops: CDR1 DFQATT, CDR2 SNEGSKA (reference sequence). V lost 3 bases to trimming and J lost 4 bases, with 10 bases between them. The CDR3 spells CSARDGGYNEQFF. DNA of the CDR3: TGCAGTGCTAGGGACGGGGGATACAATGAGCAGTTCTTC.

Only a few counts were recorded for this clonotype. A read error is possible here, since a much larger clone lies one base away. The chain links TRBV28 to TRBJ2-2; D is unresolved. CDR1 is MDHEN and CDR2 is SYDVKM in the germline V gene. The CDR3 is made up of 13 amino acids. CDR3 bases: TGTGCCAGCAGCAGATCCTGGGCCCTGGAGCTGCTTTTT. Its translation: CASSRSWALELLF.

This clonotype was counted at least ten times. The chain recombines TRBV3-1 with TRBJ1-6, with D possibly matching TRBD1 (6 bases). Germline CDR1 LGHDT, CDR2 YNNKEL (reference sequence). The CDR3 has 12 residues. V dropped 8 bases and J dropped 9 bases, with 11 bases sitting between them. The chain's CDR3 is CASRRGGSPLHF. Written as DNA, the CDR3 is TGTGCCAGCCGCAGGGGCGGTTCACCCCTCCACTTT.

The sample holds a few counts of this clonotype. This sequence joins TRBV7-3 and TRBJ2-3, with D possibly being TRBD1 (6 bases). CDR3 length: 16 residues. Germline V gene lookup returns CDR1 SGHTA and CDR2 FQGTGA. The V end was cut by 0 bases, the J end by 4 bases, with 14 bases between. CDR3 loop: CASSLTLTGKADTQYF. CDR3 nucleotides: TGTGCCAGCAGCTTAACGTTAACAGGGAAGGCAGATACGCAGTATTTT.

The chain joins TRBV7-6 to TRBJ2-5; tentatively, D is TRBD1 (5 bases). Germline loops: CDR1 SGHVS, CDR2 FNYEAQ. V was cut by 6 bases and J by 3 bases, with 11 bases left in between. This CDR3 has 13 residues. The CDR3 DNA sequence: TGTGCCAGCAGTCTAAGACAGAAAGAGACCCAGTACTTC. Translation gives CASSLRQKETQYF.

This clonotype was detected many times. This sequence joins TRBV5-1 and TRBJ2-2, with TRBD1 identical over 10 bases. This CDR3 is built from 15 residues. CDR1 and CDR2 from the germline V gene are SGHRS and YFSETQ. V gave up 3 bases and J gave up 5 bases; unmatched junction bases: 4. CDR3 protein: CASSSPGQGTGELFF. As DNA, the CDR3 is TGCGCCAGCAGCTCGCCGGGACAGGGGACCGGGGAGCTGTTTTTT.

This clonotype was counted ten times or more. This chain uses TRBV7-9 with TRBJ2-3, with D possibly matching TRBD1 (6 bases). The CDR3 consists of 16 residues. V lost 5 bases to trimming and J lost 4 bases, with 19 bases between them. The V gene's germline CDR1 is SEHNR and CDR2 FQNEAQ (reference sequence). CDR3 coding DNA: TGTGCCAGCAGCCGGAACAGGGCCGGTAATGCAGATACGCAGTATTTT. Amino acid sequence: CASSRNRAGNADTQYF.

This clonotype occurred many times. The V call is TRBV3-1, the J call TRBJ2-5; maybe TRBD2 (6 bases). Germline V lookup: CDR1 LGHDT, CDR2 YNNKEL (reference sequence). Deletions cut 5 bases from V and 1 base from J, with 14 bases between. This CDR3 region has 15 residues. The CDR3 loop is CASSYLASTQETQYF. CDR3 coding DNA: TGTGCCAGCAGCTACCTAGCGAGTACCCAAGAGACCCAGTACTTC.

This chain connects TRBV2 to TRBJ2-2, with D possibly matching TRBD1 (5 bases). V was trimmed by 6 bases and J by 2 bases, leaving 13 bases between them. CDR3 length: 15 residues. The V gene's germline CDR1 is SNHLY and CDR2 FYNNEI. The CDR3 sequence: CASRRLGENTGELFF. The CDR3 DNA sequence: TGTGCCAGCAGACGCTTAGGGGAAAACACCGGGGAGCTGTTTTTT.

For this clonotype: A much larger clone differs from this one at a single base, so this may be a read error. DNA for the CDR3: TGTGCCAGCAGACTTTCAGGGGAGAGCAATCAGCCCCAGCATTTT. Encoded protein: CASRLSGESNQPQHF. The rearrangement uses TRBV28 and TRBJ1-5; D is perhaps TRBD1 (6 bases). This CDR3 comprises 15 residues. V was pared by 6 bases and J by 1 base, with 13 bases between. Germline V gene data show CDR1 as MDHEN and CDR2 as SYDVKM.

This clonotype came up many times. The chain combines TRBV10-3 with TRBJ2-5; 7 bases align to TRBD2. Germline lookup yields CDR1 ENHRY and CDR2 SYGVKD. The CDR3 has 17 amino acids. Trimming at V came to 6 bases and at J to 5 bases, leaving 18 bases not matched to a gene. For the CDR3, the DNA is TGTGCCATCAGACCCAGTAGGGGACTACTCATGGGGGAGACCCAGTACTTC. This encodes CAIRPSRGLLMGETQYF.